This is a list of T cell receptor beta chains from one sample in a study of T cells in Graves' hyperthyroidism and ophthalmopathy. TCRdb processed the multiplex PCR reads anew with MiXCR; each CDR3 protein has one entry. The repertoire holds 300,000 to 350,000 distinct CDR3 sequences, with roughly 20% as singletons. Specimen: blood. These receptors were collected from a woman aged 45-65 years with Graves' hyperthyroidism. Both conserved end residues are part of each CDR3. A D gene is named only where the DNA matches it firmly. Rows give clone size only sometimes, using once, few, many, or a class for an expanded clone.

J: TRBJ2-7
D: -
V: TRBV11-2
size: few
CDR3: CASSLGGPRYEQYF
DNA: TGTGCCAGCAGCTTAGGTGGACCGCGTTACGAGCAGTACTTC

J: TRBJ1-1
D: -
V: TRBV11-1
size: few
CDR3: CASSTMTSTEAFF
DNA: TGTGCCAGCAGCACCATGACAAGCACTGAAGCTTTCTTT

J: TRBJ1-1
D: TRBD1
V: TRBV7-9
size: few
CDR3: CASRRDSIENTEAFF
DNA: TGTGCCAGCAGGCGGGACAGCATTGAAAACACTGAAGCTTTCTTT

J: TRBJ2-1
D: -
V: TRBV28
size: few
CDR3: CASSNPLGVQAHNEQFF
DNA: TGTGCCAGCAGTAACCCCCTTGGCGTCCAGGCGCACAATGAGCAGTTCTTC

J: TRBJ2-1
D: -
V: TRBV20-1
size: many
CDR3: CSAKGLHNEQFF
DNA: TGCAGTGCGAAGGGACTCCACAATGAGCAGTTCTTC

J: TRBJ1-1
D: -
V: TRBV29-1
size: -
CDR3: CSGDGTGAEAFF
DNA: TGCAGCGGCGACGGGACGGGCGCTGAAGCTTTCTTT

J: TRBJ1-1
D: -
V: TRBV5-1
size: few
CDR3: CASSSEGRDTEAFF
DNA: TGCGCCAGCAGCTCGGAAGGGAGGGACACTGAAGCTTTCTTT

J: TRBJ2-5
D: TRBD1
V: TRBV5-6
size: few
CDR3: CASSSGQEETQYF
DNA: TGTGCCAGCAGCTCCGGACAGGAGGAGACCCAGTACTTC

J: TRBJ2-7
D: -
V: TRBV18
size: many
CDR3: CASAGTLLYEQYF
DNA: TGTGCCAGCGCCGGGACTCTCCTTTACGAGCAGTACTTC

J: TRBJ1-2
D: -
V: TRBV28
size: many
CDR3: CASLRGLGYTF
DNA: TGTGCCAGCTTAAGGGGTCTTGGCTACACCTTC

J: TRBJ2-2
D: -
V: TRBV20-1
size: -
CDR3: CSAGDGNTGELFF
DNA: TGCAGTGCTGGGGACGGGAACACCGGGGAGCTGTTTTTT

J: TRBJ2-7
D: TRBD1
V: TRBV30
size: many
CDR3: CAWSGQGYEQYF
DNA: TGTGCCTGGAGTGGACAGGGCTACGAGCAGTACTTC

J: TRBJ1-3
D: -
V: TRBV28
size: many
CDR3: CASSLEGNTIYF
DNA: TGTGCCAGCAGTTTAGAGGGAAACACCATATATTTT

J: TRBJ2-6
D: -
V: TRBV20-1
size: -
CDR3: CSARLVTGANVLTF
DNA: TGCAGTGCACGACTAGTCACTGGGGCCAACGTCCTGACTTTC

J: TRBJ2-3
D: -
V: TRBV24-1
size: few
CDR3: CATSDFQTDTQYF
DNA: TGTGCCACCAGTGACTTTCAAACAGATACGCAGTATTTT

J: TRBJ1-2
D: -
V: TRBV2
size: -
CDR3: CASSGFQWDGYTF
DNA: TGTGCCAGCAGCGGGTTTCAGTGGGACGGCTACACCTTC

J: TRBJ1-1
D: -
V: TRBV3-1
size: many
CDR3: CASSRFIGARNTEAFF
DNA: TGTGCCAGCAGCCGATTTATAGGGGCCCGGAACACTGAAGCTTTCTTT

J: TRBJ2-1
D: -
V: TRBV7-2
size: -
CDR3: CASSLQHSSYNEQFF
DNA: TGTGCCAGCAGCTTACAGCACTCATCCTACAATGAGCAGTTCTTC

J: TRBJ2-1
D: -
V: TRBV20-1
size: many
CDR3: CSASGRYAEQFF
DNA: TGCAGTGCTAGCGGGAGATACGCTGAGCAGTTCTTC

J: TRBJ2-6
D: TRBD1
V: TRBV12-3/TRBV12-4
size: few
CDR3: CASSPRTGHSGANVLTF
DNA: TGTGCCAGCAGTCCAAGGACAGGGCACTCTGGGGCCAACGTCCTGACTTTC